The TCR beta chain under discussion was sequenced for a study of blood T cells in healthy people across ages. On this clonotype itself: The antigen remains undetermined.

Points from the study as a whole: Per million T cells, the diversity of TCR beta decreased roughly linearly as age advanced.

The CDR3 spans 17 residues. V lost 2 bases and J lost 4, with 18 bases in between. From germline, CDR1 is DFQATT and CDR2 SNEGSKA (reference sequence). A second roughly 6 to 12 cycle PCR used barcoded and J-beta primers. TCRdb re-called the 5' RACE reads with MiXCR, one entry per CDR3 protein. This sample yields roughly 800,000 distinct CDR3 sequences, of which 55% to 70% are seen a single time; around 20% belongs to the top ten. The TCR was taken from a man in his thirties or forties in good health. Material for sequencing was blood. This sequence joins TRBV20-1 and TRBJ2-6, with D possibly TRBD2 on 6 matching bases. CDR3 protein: CSARYQAAGLGANVLTF. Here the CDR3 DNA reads TGCAGTGCTAGATACCAGGCAGCGGGCCTCGGGGCCAACGTCCTGACTTTC.